This record looks at one TCR beta chain sequence and its context. Its specificity is unknown. This sample was included in a study of T cells expressing NK-cell markers. About the research overall: The study sequenced eight donors, seven HCMV-seropositive and one seronegative. Study outcomes and limitations: Once again these clonotypes came out on top in the CD3+CD56-NKG2C+ fraction of several donors. Of the CD8+ T cell pool in six donors, roughly 1.0-8% was accounted for by dominant NKG2C+ clonotypes.

TCRdb reprocessed the 5' RACE reads and reports one entry per CDR3 protein, with no DNA. The sample totals some 150,000 distinct CDR3 sequences. Germline CDR1 reads SGHRS; CDR2 reads YFSETQ. CDR3 length: 14 residues. V usage is TRBV5-1 and J usage is TRBJ2-1; TCRdb's D call, TRBD2, is unchecked because there is no DNA. What was sequenced was blood T cells: a sorted CD56 or NKG2C T cell subset, CD4+ or CD8+ T cells, or bulk PBMC T cells (not recorded which). This clonotype was obtained from a woman between 45 and 65 years old in good health. The CDR3 loop reads CASSVTSGYNEQFF.